This TCR beta chain was profiled in a study of CD8+CD57+ T cells in acquired aplastic anemia. The wider study: Recorded DNA amounts for sorted CD4+ and CD8+ cells had an average of around 3.5 ug.

The CDR3 has 15 amino acids. Per germline, CDR1 SGHRS and CDR2 YFSETQ. On this clonotype itself: Its antigen is unknown. This may be a read error: a much more frequent sequence differs by one nucleotide.

TCR beta VDJ and CDR3 profiling used genomic DNA as template. TCRdb called the reads again in MiXCR, with one record for every CDR3 protein. The profile shows 250,000 to 300,000 distinct CDR3 sequences, 45% to 70% of them singletons. Study-wide results and caveats: Some 29 CD8+ CDR3 sequences were shared between patients and controls.

Material for sequencing was sorted CD4+, CD8+, or CD8+CD57+ T cells (not recorded which) from PBMCs. The receptor's source is a human donor with severe aplastic anemia or a healthy control (not recorded which). The chain uses TRBV5-1 and TRBJ1-4; D is perhaps TRBD1 (5 bases). The CDR3 DNA follows: TGCGCCAGCGGCTTCGAGCAGGGCCAACGAGAAAAACTGTTTTTT. This translates into CASGFEQGQREKLFF.